These 30 T cell receptor beta chains came from one sample sequenced in a study of blood T cell repertoires in COVID-19. Method: immunoSEQ multiplex PCR; TCRdb's copy keeps in-frame clones and lacks some. The table lists about 130,000 clones, around four fifths of them singletons. Sequenced sample: peripheral blood. Receptors originate from a man between 60 and 75 years old with acute or convalescent COVID-19.

This rearrangement joins TRBV7-3 to TRBJ2-1; a possible D gene is TRBD2 (6 bases). Trimming stripped 2 bases from V and 4 bases from J, with 21 bases between. This CDR3 has 18 amino acids. Germline V gene data show CDR1 as SGHTA and CDR2 as FQGTGA. CDR3 DNA: TGTGCCAGCAGCTTATATCCCCAGGGTAGCGGACCGTACAATGAGCAGTTCTTC. Its translation is CASSLYPQGSGPYNEQFF. Using reference TRBV7-3 and TRBJ2-1 for the parts outside the CDR3, the full variable domain is GAGVSQTPSNKVTEKGKYVELRCDPISGHTALYWYRQSLGQGPEFLIYFQGTGAADDSGLPNDRFFAVRPEGSVSTLKIQRTERGDSAVYLCASSLYPQGSGPYNEQFFGPGTRLTVL.

V usage is TRBV13 and J usage is TRBJ2-7, with D possibly matching TRBD1 (5 bases). Germline-derived CDR1 and CDR2 are PRHDT and FYEKMQ (reference sequence). The CDR3 runs to 16 residues. Trimming left V 4 bases short and J 0 bases short, with 16 bases between. The CDR3 spells CASSSPTGAGSYEQYF. The CDR3 coding sequence is TGTGCCAGCAGCTCCCCAACAGGCGCCGGCTCCTACGAGCAGTACTTC.

This chain joins TRBV6-1 and TRBJ2-7; 7 positions match TRBD2. The CDR3 is 15 amino acids. Germline V gives CDR1 MNHNS, CDR2 SASEGT. Losses at the gene ends were 2 bases for V and 3 bases for J; bases not matched to a gene: 7. CDR3 protein: CASSEPSLADYEQYF. In DNA form, the CDR3 reads TGTGCCAGCAGTGAACCCAGTCTAGCGGACTACGAGCAGTACTTC.

The V and J genes are TRBV28 and TRBJ1-4; 8 nucleotides match TRBD1. The CDR3 extends over 18 amino acids. The J segment lost 1 base and the V segment lost 5 bases, leaving 12 bases of the junction unmatched. The germline gives CDR1 MDHEN, CDR2 SYDVKM. CDR3 in DNA: TGTGCCAGCAGTCCAAAGACAGGGGTAGGATTAACTAATGAAAAACTGTTTTTT. Its protein product is CASSPKTGVGLTNEKLFF.

This clone was detected a few times. The V and J genes are TRBV19 and TRBJ1-2, with 8 positions matching TRBD1. The germline V gene has CDR1 LNHDA and CDR2 SQIVND (reference sequence). V trimming: 9 bases; J trimming: 2 bases; junction bases outside the gene matches: 2. The CDR3 has 12 residues. The CDR3 sequence is CASNRGNYGYTF. The CDR3 DNA is TGTGCCAGCAACAGGGGGAACTATGGCTACACCTTC.

V and J are TRBV12-3 or TRBV12-4 and TRBJ1-1, with 10 bases matching TRBD1. V dropped 6 bases and J dropped 5; count of bases not matched to a gene: 3. The CDR3 is made up of 13 amino acids. The CDR3 bases are TGTGCCAGCAGCTTGGACAGGGGGACTGAAGCTTTCTTT. It translates to CASSLDRGTEAFF.

The J gene is TRBJ1-5, the V gene TRBV6-2 or TRBV6-3; no clear D. The CDR3 totals 17 residues. V shed 5 bases and J shed 0 bases, with 17 bases lying between them. Germline loops: CDR1 MNHEY, CDR2 SVGEGT. The CDR3, as DNA: TGTGCCAGCAGTGGGAGTATGGGGAGCGGTAGCAATCAGCCCCAGCATTTT. Amino acids: CASSGSMGSGSNQPQHF.

This clone has a handful of counts. The chain employs TRBV4-2 and TRBJ1-2; TRBD1 aligns across 9 bases. Germline V gene data show CDR1 as LGHNA and CDR2 as YNFKEQ. V lost 2 bases and J lost 8; bases outside the gene matches: 3. The CDR3 runs to 13 residues. Here the CDR3 DNA reads TGTGCCAGCAGCCAACGGGACAGGGTCGGCTACACCTTC. This translates into CASSQRDRVGYTF.

This chain uses TRBV11-2 with TRBJ2-2; tentative D call: TRBD2 (6 bases). V was pared by 2 bases and J by 6 bases, with 13 bases between. The V gene's germline CDR1 is SGHAT and CDR2 FQNNGV. The CDR3 totals 15 residues. CDR3 amino acids: CASSLRESGAGELFF. The DNA of the CDR3 is TGTGCCAGCAGCTTACGGGAGTCGGGGGCCGGGGAGCTGTTTTTT.

The rearrangement joins TRBV28 to TRBJ1-1; D might be TRBD1 (6 bases). V was cut by 4 bases and J by 1 base, with 13 bases left in between. Germline V gives CDR1 MDHEN, CDR2 SYDVKM. The CDR3 length is 15 residues. Written as DNA, the CDR3 is TGTGCCAGCAGTTCCCCGACAGGAGCGAACACTGAAGCTTTCTTT. Translation: CASSSPTGANTEAFF.

A note on this clone: At one end, the junction sequence differs from germline, possibly due to a read error. J is TRBJ2-7 and V is TRBV29-1; D may be TRBD1 (5 bases). Looked up from germline, CDR1 is SQVTM and CDR2 is ANQGSEA. The CDR3 length is 12 residues. Here the CDR3 reads CSVEDITGRVHF. The CDR3, as DNA: TGCAGCGTTGAAGATATTACGGGCAGGGTCCACTTC.

This clone was seen a single time. The chain uses TRBV5-1 and TRBJ1-2, with TRBD1 identical over 8 bases. This CDR3 is built from 15 residues. Losses at the gene ends were 2 bases for V and 7 bases for J; bases not matched to a gene: 10. CDR1 and CDR2 (germline): SGHRS, YFSETQ. The CDR3 DNA sequence: TGCGCCAGCAGCTTTAACGCAGGGGGCGGCGGTGGCTACACCTTC. Its translation: CASSFNAGGGGGYTF.

V gene TRBV5-1 combines with J gene TRBJ2-5; TRBD2 agrees at 8 bases. Trimming took 0 bases from V and 2 from J; bases not matched to a gene: 3. The CDR3 is 15 amino acids. The germline gives CDR1 SGHRS, CDR2 YFSETQ. CDR3 protein: CASSLGLANQETQYF. Here the CDR3 DNA reads TGCGCCAGCAGCTTGGGACTAGCGAATCAAGAGACCCAGTACTTC.

In the case of this clone: This sample includes further DNA sequences coding for the same CDR3. Written as DNA, the CDR3 is TGCGCCAGCAGCTTGGGGGACAGGGTTGATCAGCCCCAGCATTTT. It yields the protein CASSLGDRVDQPQHF. The chain couples TRBV5-1 to TRBJ1-5, with TRBD1 matching over 9 bases. V shed 0 bases and J 5 bases; nucleotides not matched to a gene: 3. Looked up from germline, CDR1 is SGHRS and CDR2 is YFSETQ. This CDR3 contains 15 residues.

This rearrangement joins TRBV28 to TRBJ1-4; D is perhaps TRBD1 (5 bases). The germline CDR1 and CDR2 sequences are MDHEN and SYDVKM. With 7 bases removed from V and 5 bases from J, the gap between germline ends came to 8 bases. The length of the CDR3 is 12 residues. CDR3 sequence (DNA): TGTGCCAGCACCCGGGGGAATGAAAAACTGTTTTTT. This encodes CASTRGNEKLFF.

This chain joins TRBV30 and TRBJ2-5; possible D gene TRBD1, 5 bases. The CDR3 extends over 13 amino acids. Per germline, CDR1 GTSNPN and CDR2 SVGIG (reference sequence). V was shortened by 2 bases and J by 1 base, with 8 bases between the two germline ends. The CDR3 here is CAWSWGAQETQYF. The CDR3 DNA reads as TGTGCCTGGAGTTGGGGCGCCCAAGAGACCCAGTACTTC.

The V and J genes are TRBV9 and TRBJ2-3; tentatively, D is TRBD1 (5 bases). Germline V gene lookup returns CDR1 SGDLS and CDR2 YYNGEE. This CDR3 has 15 residues. V was trimmed by 1 base and J by 2 bases, leaving 11 bases between them. The CDR3 DNA follows: TGTGCCAGCAGCGTATGGGGCAGTTTCACAGATACGCAGTATTTT. This codes for CASSVWGSFTDTQYF.

This clone has a single count. This chain uses TRBV24-1 with TRBJ1-2, with D perhaps matching TRBD1 (6 bases). V was pared by 4 bases and J by 6 bases, with 17 bases between. This CDR3 has 15 amino acids. Germline V CDR1 and CDR2: KGHDR, SFDVKD. The CDR3 bases are TGTGCCACCAGTGACTCCGACGGGGGGGGGCATGGCTACACCTTC. Protein: CATSDSDGGGHGYTF.

With respect to this clone: The sample contains more than one DNA sequence encoding this CDR3. This rearrangement joins TRBV7-9 to TRBJ1-1; perhaps TRBD1 as D (6 bases). CDR3 length: 13 amino acids. Germline values: CDR1 SEHNR, CDR2 FQNEAQ (reference sequence). Between the trimmed V and J ends, which lost 4 bases and 1 base, there was a span of 7 bases. For the CDR3, the DNA is TGTGCCAGCAGCTCACAGGGGAACACTGAAGCTTTCTTT. This gives the protein CASSSQGNTEAFF. The full variable domain, completed using reference TRBV7-9 and TRBJ1-1, is DTGVSQNPRHKITKRGQNVTFRCDPISEHNRLYWYRQTLGQGPEFLTYFQNEAQLEKSRLLSDRFSAERPKGSFSTLEIQRTEQGDSAMYLCASSSQGNTEAFFGQGTRLTVV.

This clone was observed a few times. The CDR3 DNA follows: TGTGCTAGTCAGTCGTACCCTGAAGCTTTCTTT. It encodes CASQSYPEAFF. The chain combines TRBV12-5 with TRBJ1-1; D unclear. Germline values: CDR1 LGHNT, CDR2 FRNRAP. Trimming stripped 8 bases from V and 6 bases from J, with 10 bases between. The length of the CDR3 is 11 residues. The variable domain in full, completed from reference TRBV12-5 and TRBJ1-1, reads DARVTQTPRHKVTEMGQEVTMRCQPILGHNTVFWYRQTMMQGLELLAYFRNRAPLDDSGMPKDRFSAEMPDATLATLKIQPSEPRDSAVYFCASQSYPEAFFGQGTRLTVV.

V gene TRBV19 combines with J gene TRBJ2-2; no clear D. The CDR3 has 14 residues. CDR1 LNHDA and CDR2 SQIVND come from the germline V gene (reference sequence). Trimming removed 3 bases from V and 1 base from J, with 6 bases in between. CDR3 nucleotide sequence: TGTGCCAGTAGTATGAGAGGGAACACCGGGGAGCTGTTTTTT. Encoded protein: CASSMRGNTGELFF.

The chain carries TRBV6-5 and TRBJ1-5; the D gene is possibly TRBD1 (6 bases). This CDR3 region has 13 residues. Germline CDR1 MNHEY, CDR2 SVGAGI. Trimming took 5 bases from V and 5 from J, leaving 10 bases between them. The DNA of the CDR3 is TGTGCCAGCAGTCCACAGGGCTATCAGCCCCAGCATTTT. It specifies CASSPQGYQPQHF.

This rearrangement joins TRBV7-9 to TRBJ1-5, with D uncertain. V dropped 3 bases and J dropped 6 bases, with 6 bases sitting between them. Germline CDR1 and CDR2: SEHNR and FQNEAQ (reference sequence). The CDR3 is 12 amino acids. CDR3 in DNA: TGTGCCAGCAGCTTCGAGGGTCAGCCCCAGCATTTT. It yields the protein CASSFEGQPQHF.

This clone was counted at least ten times. The chain employs TRBV5-1 and TRBJ1-3, with D possibly matching TRBD1 (5 bases). CDR3 size: 13 residues. Per germline, CDR1 SGHRS and CDR2 YFSETQ. V gave up 4 bases and J gave up 4 bases, with 9 bases separating them. This CDR3 reads CASSGGVGNTIYF. In DNA form, the CDR3 reads TGCGCCAGCAGCGGAGGGGTAGGAAACACCATATATTTT.

The rearrangement joins TRBV5-1 to TRBJ1-2, with D hard to call. This CDR3 has 15 amino acids. Trimming shortened V by 0 bases and J by 8 bases, and 17 bases separated the two germline ends. Looked up from germline, CDR1 is SGHRS and CDR2 is YFSETQ. The CDR3 sequence is CASSLDVARVEGYTF. The CDR3 nucleotides are TGCGCCAGCAGCTTGGATGTGGCCCGGGTGGAGGGCTACACCTTC.

V is TRBV15 and J is TRBJ1-2, with a weak D call TRBD1 (5 bases). Trimming took off 6 bases at V and 8 bases at J, with 19 bases between the two ends. The CDR3 spans 14 residues. Germline V gene data show CDR1 as LNHNV and CDR2 as YYDKDF (reference sequence). This chain's CDR3 is CATRPSGTGGGYTF. The CDR3 region has the DNA TGTGCCACCAGACCGTCCGGGACGGGGGGAGGCTACACCTTC.

The chain recombines TRBV9 with TRBJ1-4; TRBD1 aligns across 7 bases. V lost 2 bases to trimming and J lost 4 bases; unmatched junction nucleotides: 5. Per the germline V gene, CDR1 is SGDLS and CDR2 is YYNGEE. The CDR3 runs to 15 residues. CDR3 residues: CASSVRQGLNEKLFF. CDR3 DNA: TGTGCCAGCAGCGTGCGACAGGGTCTTAATGAAAAACTGTTTTTT.

This rearrangement joins TRBV19 to TRBJ1-1; possibly TRBD1 for D (5 bases). Trimming removed 10 bases at V and 4 bases at J, with 13 bases between. Germline V gives CDR1 LNHDA, CDR2 SQIVND (reference sequence). The CDR3 runs to 12 residues. In DNA form, the CDR3 reads TGTGCCACCAAGGGGAGGGGCACTGAAGCTTTCTTT. Translating gives CATKGRGTEAFF.

This chain joins TRBV5-6 and TRBJ2-3, with D possibly TRBD1 on 6 matching bases. This CDR3 spans 15 amino acids. Germline V gives CDR1 SGHDT, CDR2 YYEEEE. The V end was cut by 0 bases, the J end by 1 base, with 9 bases between. CDR3 residues: CASSLVAGGTDTQYF. CDR3 in DNA: TGTGCCAGCAGCTTGGTGGCAGGGGGCACAGATACGCAGTATTTT.

The V and J genes are TRBV18 and TRBJ2-5, with 7 bases lining up with TRBD1. The CDR3 contains 16 residues. V shed 3 bases, J shed 5 bases, and the junction held 12 bases outside the gene matches. Germline V CDR1 and CDR2: KGHSH, LQKENI. In nucleotides, the CDR3 is TGTGCCAGCTCACCCCGGGACAGCCCAAGGATGGAGACCCAGTACTTC. Amino acids: CASSPRDSPRMETQYF.